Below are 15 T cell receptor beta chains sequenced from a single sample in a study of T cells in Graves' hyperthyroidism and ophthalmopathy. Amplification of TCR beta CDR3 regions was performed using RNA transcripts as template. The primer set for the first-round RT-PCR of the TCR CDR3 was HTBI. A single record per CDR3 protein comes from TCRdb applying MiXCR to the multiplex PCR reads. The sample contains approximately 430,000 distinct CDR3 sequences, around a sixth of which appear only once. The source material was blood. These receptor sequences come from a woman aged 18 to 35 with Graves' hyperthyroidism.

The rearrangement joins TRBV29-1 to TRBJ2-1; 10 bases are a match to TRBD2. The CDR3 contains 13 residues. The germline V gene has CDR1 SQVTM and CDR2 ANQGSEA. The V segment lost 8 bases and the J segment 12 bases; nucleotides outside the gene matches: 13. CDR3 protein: CSTGSPSGSRQFF. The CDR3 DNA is TGCAGCACCGGTAGCCCTAGCGGGAGCAGGCAGTTCTTC.

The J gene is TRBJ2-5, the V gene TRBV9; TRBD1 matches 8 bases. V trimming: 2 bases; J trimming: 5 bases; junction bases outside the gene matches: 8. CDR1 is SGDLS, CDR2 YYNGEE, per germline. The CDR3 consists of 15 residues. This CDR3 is CASSVNRGRGETQYF. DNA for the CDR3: TGTGCCAGCAGCGTCAACAGGGGGAGAGGGGAGACCCAGTACTTC.

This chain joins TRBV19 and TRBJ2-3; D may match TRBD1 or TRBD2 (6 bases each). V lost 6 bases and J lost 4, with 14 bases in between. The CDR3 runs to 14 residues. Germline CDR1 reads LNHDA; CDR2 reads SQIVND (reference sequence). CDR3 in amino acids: CASRNGGVPDTQYF. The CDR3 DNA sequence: TGTGCCAGTAGAAACGGGGGCGTCCCAGATACGCAGTATTTT. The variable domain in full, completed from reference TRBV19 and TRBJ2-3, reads DGGITQSPKYLFRKEGQNVTLSCEQNLNHDAMYWYRQDPGQGLRLIYYSQIVNDFQKGDIAEGYSVSREKKESFPLTVTSAQKNPTAFYLCASRNGGVPDTQYFGPGTRLTVL.

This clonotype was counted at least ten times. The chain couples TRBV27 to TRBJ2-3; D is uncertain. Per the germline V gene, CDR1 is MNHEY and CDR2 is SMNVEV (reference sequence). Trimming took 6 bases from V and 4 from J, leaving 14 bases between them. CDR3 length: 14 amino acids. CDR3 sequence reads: CASRDSGWADTQYF. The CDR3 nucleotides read TGTGCCAGCAGGGATTCCGGGTGGGCAGATACGCAGTATTTT.

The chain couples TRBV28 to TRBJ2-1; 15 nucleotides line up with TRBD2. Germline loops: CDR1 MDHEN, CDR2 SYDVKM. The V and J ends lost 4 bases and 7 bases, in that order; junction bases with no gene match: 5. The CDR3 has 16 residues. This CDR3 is CASSSGTSGGLNEQFF. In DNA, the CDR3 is TGTGCCAGCAGTTCCGGGACTAGCGGGGGGCTGAATGAGCAGTTCTTC. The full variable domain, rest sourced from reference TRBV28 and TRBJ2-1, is DVKVTQSSRYLVKRTGEKVFLECVQDMDHENMFWYRQDPGLGLRLIYFSYDVKMKEKGDIPEGYSVSREKKERFSLILESASTNQTSMYLCASSSGTSGGLNEQFFGPGTRLTVL.

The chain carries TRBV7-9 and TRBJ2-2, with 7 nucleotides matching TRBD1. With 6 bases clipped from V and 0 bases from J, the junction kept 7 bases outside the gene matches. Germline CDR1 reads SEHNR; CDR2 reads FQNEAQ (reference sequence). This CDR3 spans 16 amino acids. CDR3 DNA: TGTGCCAGCAGGGGGGACAGAACCCCGAACACCGGGGAGCTGTTTTTT. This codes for CASRGDRTPNTGELFF.

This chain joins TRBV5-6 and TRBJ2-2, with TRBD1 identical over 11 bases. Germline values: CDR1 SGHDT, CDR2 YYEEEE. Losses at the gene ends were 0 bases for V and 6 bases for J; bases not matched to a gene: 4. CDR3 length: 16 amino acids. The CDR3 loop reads CASSLEVGQGAGELFF. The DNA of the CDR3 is TGTGCCAGCAGCTTGGAAGTGGGACAGGGGGCCGGGGAGCTGTTTTTT.

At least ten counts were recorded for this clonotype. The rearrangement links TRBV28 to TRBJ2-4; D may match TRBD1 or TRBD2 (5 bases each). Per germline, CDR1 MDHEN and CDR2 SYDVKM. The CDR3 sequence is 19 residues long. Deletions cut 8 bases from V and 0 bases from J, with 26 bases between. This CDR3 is CASPTPGRGGELAKNIQYF. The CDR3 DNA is TGTGCCAGCCCAACCCCGGGACGCGGAGGTGAGCTAGCCAAAAACATTCAGTACTTC.

The CDR3 protein is CASSLTDLRTQYF. The CDR3, as DNA: TGTGCCAGCAGCTTAACGGACCTGCGGACCCAGTACTTC. This sequence joins TRBV11-2 and TRBJ2-5; no clear D. This CDR3 is 13 amino acids long. V lost 2 bases and J 7 bases, leaving 11 bases between the germline ends. Germline V gene sequence: CDR1 SGHAT, CDR2 FQNNGV. The full variable domain, in which reference TRBV11-2 and TRBJ2-5 provide the parts outside the CDR3, is EAGVAQSPRYKIIEKRQSVAFWCNPISGHATLYWYQQILGQGPKLLIQFQNNGVVDDSQLPKDRFSAERLKGVDSTLKIQPAKLEDSAVYLCASSLTDLRTQYFGPGTRLLVL.

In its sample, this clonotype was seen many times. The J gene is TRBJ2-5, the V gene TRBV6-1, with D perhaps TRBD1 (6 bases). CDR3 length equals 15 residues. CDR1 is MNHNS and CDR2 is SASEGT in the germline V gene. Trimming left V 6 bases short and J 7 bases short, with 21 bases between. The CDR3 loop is CASSKGGFQRGTQYF. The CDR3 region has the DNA TGTGCCAGCAGCAAAGGGGGTTTTCAAAGAGGGACCCAGTACTTC.

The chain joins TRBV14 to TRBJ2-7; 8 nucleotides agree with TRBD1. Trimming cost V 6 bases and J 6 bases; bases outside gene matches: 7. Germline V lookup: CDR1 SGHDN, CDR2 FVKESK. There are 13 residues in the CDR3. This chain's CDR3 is CASSQTGASEQYF. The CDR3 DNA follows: TGTGCCAGCAGTCAGACAGGGGCTTCCGAGCAGTACTTC. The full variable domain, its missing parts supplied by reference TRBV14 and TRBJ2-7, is EAGVTQFPSHSVIEKGQTVTLRCDPISGHDNLYWYRRVMGKEIKFLLHFVKESKQDESGMPNNRFLAERTGGTYSTLKVQPAELEDSGVYFCASSQTGASEQYFGPGTRLTVT.

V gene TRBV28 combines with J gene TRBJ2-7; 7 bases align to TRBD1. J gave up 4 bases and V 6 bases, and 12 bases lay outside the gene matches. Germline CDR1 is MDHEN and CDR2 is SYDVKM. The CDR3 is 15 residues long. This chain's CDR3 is CASSFPGDSVYEQYF. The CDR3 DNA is TGTGCCAGCAGCTTTCCAGGGGACAGTGTTTACGAGCAGTACTTC.

CDR3 nucleotides: TGCGCCAGCAGCCAGGGGCAGGCCACCTCCTACGAGCAGTACTTC. It specifies CASSQGQATSYEQYF. The chain couples TRBV4-1 to TRBJ2-7; maybe TRBD1 (5 bases). Trimming took 3 bases from V and 0 from J, leaving 12 bases between them. CDR3 length: 15 residues. CDR1 MGHRA and CDR2 YSYEKL come from the germline V gene.

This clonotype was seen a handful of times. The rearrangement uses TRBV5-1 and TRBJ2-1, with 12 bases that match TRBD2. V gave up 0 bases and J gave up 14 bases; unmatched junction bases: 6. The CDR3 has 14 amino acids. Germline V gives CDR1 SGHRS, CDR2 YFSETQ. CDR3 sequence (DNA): TGCGCCAGCAGCTTGGAAGCTAGCGGGGGGGCAAAGTTCTTC. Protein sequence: CASSLEASGGAKFF.

CDR3 DNA: TGTGCCAGCAGCTTAACGCTAGCGACAGATACGCAGTATTTT. This codes for CASSLTLATDTQYF. V gene TRBV7-9 combines with J gene TRBJ2-3, with TRBD2 as a possible D gene (6 bases). The CDR3 is 14 residues long. CDR1 SEHNR and CDR2 FQNEAQ come from the germline V gene (reference sequence). V was trimmed by 2 bases and J by 3 bases, leaving 9 bases between them.